This entry lists 5 T cell receptor beta chains sequenced from one sample in a study of T cells expressing NK-cell markers. TCRdb reworked the 5' RACE reads into one entry per CDR3 protein, no DNA. This listing includes about 150,000 distinct CDR3 sequences. The specimen sequenced was blood T cells: a sorted CD56 or NKG2C T cell subset, CD4+ or CD8+ T cells, or bulk PBMC T cells (not recorded which). These receptors originate from a woman aged 45-59 years in good health.

The chain carries TRBV6-1 and TRBJ2-7; TCRdb reports TRBD1, a call that lacks DNA to check it against. The CDR3 is made up of 16 amino acids. Germline lookup yields CDR1 MNHNS and CDR2 SASEGT. Here the CDR3 reads CASSGPDQRGLYEQYF.

The V call is TRBV4-1, the J call TRBJ1-1. The CDR3 runs 15 residues. CDR1 is MGHRA and CDR2 is YSYEKL in the germline V gene. The CDR3 region is CASSRPGVMNTEAFF.

The chain couples TRBV20-1 to TRBJ2-7; the D call from TCRdb, TRBD1, cannot be confirmed without DNA. The CDR3 contains 14 residues. CDR1 and CDR2 from the germline V gene are DFQATT and SNEGSKA (reference sequence). The CDR3 sequence: CSALRDRPGDEQYF.

The chain has TRBV20-1 and TRBJ2-1. This CDR3 contains 15 residues. Germline V CDR1 and CDR2: DFQATT, SNEGSKA (reference sequence). The CDR3 loop is CSATFRTSSYNEQFF.

This chain links TRBV5-5 with TRBJ2-1; lacking DNA, the TRBD2 call made by TCRdb goes unchecked. The germline CDR1 and CDR2 sequences are SGHKS and YYEKEE (reference sequence). The CDR3 has 14 amino acids. Here the CDR3 reads CASSFGTSGNEQFF.